A single sample is the source of the 30 T cell receptor beta chains below, sequenced in a study of blood T cell repertoires in COVID-19. Using immunoSEQ multiplex PCR, the repertoire was profiled, and TCRdb retains in-frame clones only, with some absent. The repertoire consists of 300,000 to 400,000 clones, with around 90% occurring once and the leading ten covering roughly 3.1%. Material for sequencing was peripheral blood. Every receptor here comes from a human donor in a cohort sampled during active COVID-19.

The chain combines TRBV10-1 with TRBJ1-5; 10 bases line up with TRBD1. The V gene's germline CDR1 is WNHNN and CDR2 SYGVQD (reference sequence). The V segment lost 3 bases and the J segment 0 bases; nucleotides outside the gene matches: 8. The CDR3 has 18 amino acids. The CDR3 coding sequence is TGCGCCAGCAGTGAATACCTAGGACAGGGGGGTAGCAATCAGCCCCAGCATTTT. Translated: CASSEYLGQGGSNQPQHF.

V usage is TRBV11-2 and J usage is TRBJ2-5, with D possibly being TRBD2 (5 bases). CDR3 length: 13 residues. Trimming shortened V by 1 base and J by 5 bases, and 8 bases separated the two germline ends. Germline V gene sequence: CDR1 SGHAT, CDR2 FQNNGV. The CDR3 region is CASSLVRRETQYF. Here the CDR3 DNA reads TGTGCCAGCAGCTTAGTAAGGAGGGAGACCCAGTACTTC.

The J gene is TRBJ1-1, the V gene TRBV30, with 9 bases aligning to TRBD1. Germline V CDR1 and CDR2: GTSNPN, SVGIG (reference sequence). J was trimmed by 1 base and V by 0 bases; bases with no gene match: 6. This CDR3 region has 16 residues. The CDR3 DNA sequence: TGTGCCTGGAGTGTCCCGGGACAGGGAAGGAACACTGAAGCTTTCTTT. Amino acid sequence: CAWSVPGQGRNTEAFF.

The J gene is TRBJ1-2, the V gene TRBV4-1; the D gene is possibly TRBD1 (5 bases). The germline V and J ends were trimmed by 5 bases and 3 bases, with 16 bases remaining between them. Germline V lookup: CDR1 MGHRA, CDR2 YSYEKL. The CDR3 contains 15 residues. In nucleotides, the CDR3 is TGCGCCAGCAGCATCCTCCCGGGGGGGGACTATGGCTACACCTTC. Amino acid sequence: CASSILPGGDYGYTF.

The chain employs TRBV28 and TRBJ1-3, with 8 bases lining up with TRBD1. The CDR3 contains 16 residues. Germline V gene sequence: CDR1 MDHEN, CDR2 SYDVKM. The V and J ends lost 7 bases and 2 bases, in that order; junction bases with no gene match: 10. The CDR3 DNA is TGTGCCAGCATCACCTTTAGGACAGGGCCTGGAAACACCATATATTTT. As protein: CASITFRTGPGNTIYF.

The chain joins TRBV19 to TRBJ2-7; 7 bases match TRBD1. From germline, CDR1 is LNHDA and CDR2 SQIVND (reference sequence). V shed 8 bases, J shed 4 bases, and the junction held 8 bases outside the gene matches. The CDR3 runs to 13 residues. CDR3 residues: CASSEGAGYEQYF. CDR3 bases: TGTGCCAGTTCAGAGGGGGCCGGGTACGAGCAGTACTTC.

In its sample, this clone was seen once. The CDR3 DNA reads as TGTGCCTGGAGTCAGGCCTTCACAGGGAAGGGCTACACCTTC. Translation: CAWSQAFTGKGYTF. V gene TRBV30 combines with J gene TRBJ1-2; tentative D call: TRBD1 (6 bases). The CDR3 covers 14 residues. CDR1 and CDR2 (germline): GTSNPN, SVGIG (reference sequence). V was pared by 2 bases and J by 8 bases, with 18 bases between.

The genes are TRBV7-2 and TRBJ2-3, with 8 positions matching TRBD2. Germline CDR1 is SGHTA and CDR2 is FQGNSA. Trimming took 7 bases from V and 7 from J; bases not matched to a gene: 13. CDR3 length: 15 amino acids. CDR3 nucleotides: TGTGCCAGCATCCTAAAGACGGGGGGGCCACATACGCAGTATTTT. It specifies CASILKTGGPHTQYF.

The J gene is TRBJ2-5, the V gene TRBV10-3; D not resolved. Germline loops: CDR1 ENHRY, CDR2 SYGVKD. Trimming left V 1 base short and J 6 bases short, with 6 bases between. The CDR3 sequence is 12 residues long. The CDR3: CAISEWRQTQYF. The CDR3 coding sequence is TGTGCCATCAGTGAGTGGAGACAGACCCAGTACTTC.

The rearrangement links TRBV2 to TRBJ2-2; 12 nucleotides line up with TRBD2. V was clipped by 6 bases and J by 4 bases; unmatched bases: 3. Germline V gene sequence: CDR1 SNHLY, CDR2 FYNNEI. CDR3 size: 15 residues. The CDR3 here is CASSPSGGGTGELFF. In nucleotides, the CDR3 is TGTGCCAGCAGCCCTAGCGGGGGGGGCACCGGGGAGCTGTTTTTT.

The CDR3 reads CASSRQGRDGYTF. CDR3 nucleotides: TGTGCCAGCAGTCGACAGGGGAGAGATGGCTACACCTTC. The chain couples TRBV28 to TRBJ1-2, with 8 bases identical to TRBD1. The germline CDR1 and CDR2 sequences are MDHEN and SYDVKM. This CDR3 spans 13 amino acids. V trimming: 5 bases; J trimming: 6 bases; junction bases outside the gene matches: 5.

This sequence joins TRBV5-6 and TRBJ1-2; 7 positions match TRBD1. V shed 0 bases and J 6 bases; nucleotides not matched to a gene: 14. The CDR3 runs to 17 residues. Germline CDR1 is SGHDT and CDR2 is YYEEEE. The CDR3 sequence: CASSLGPQRQGIDGYTF. Written as DNA, the CDR3 is TGTGCCAGCAGCTTGGGACCACAGAGACAGGGTATCGATGGCTACACCTTC.

This sequence joins TRBV12-3 or TRBV12-4 and TRBJ1-3; 7 bases agree with TRBD1. This CDR3 has 13 amino acids. V lost 5 bases, J lost 9 bases, and 7 bases stayed unmatched. CDR3 coding DNA: TGTGCCAGCAGTCTAGGGGGCTGGGGCACCATATATTTT. Amino acids: CASSLGGWGTIYF.

This clone was counted a few times. CDR3 DNA sequence: TGCAGCGTTAAAACGACAGGGGTAGAGACCCAGTACTTC. This codes for CSVKTTGVETQYF. The chain employs TRBV29-1 and TRBJ2-5, with 8 bases matching TRBD1. With 5 bases clipped from V and 4 bases from J, the junction kept 6 bases outside the gene matches. The germline gives CDR1 SQVTM, CDR2 ANQGSEA. The CDR3 sequence is 13 residues long.

V gene TRBV29-1 combines with J gene TRBJ2-5; D remains ambiguous. V lost 7 bases and J 5 bases, leaving 14 bases between the germline ends. CDR3 length equals 12 residues. Germline V CDR1 and CDR2: SQVTM, ANQGSEA. The CDR3 here is CSAWATLETQYF. Written as DNA, the CDR3 is TGCAGCGCATGGGCCACCCTCGAGACCCAGTACTTC.

V is TRBV5-3 and J is TRBJ1-5; no clear D. TRBV5-3 is annotated as an ORF whose role is uncertain. V lost 2 bases to trimming and J lost 0 bases, with 12 bases between them. This CDR3 spans 16 amino acids. Written as DNA, the CDR3 is TGTGCCAGAAGCTTATCGGGTATTTATAGCAATCAGCCCCAGCATTTT. Translating gives CARSLSGIYSNQPQHF.

V gene TRBV5-1 combines with J gene TRBJ2-7; tentatively, D is TRBD1 (5 bases). V was cut by 0 bases and J by 1 base, with 11 bases left in between. Germline V lookup: CDR1 SGHRS, CDR2 YFSETQ. CDR3 size: 15 residues. This CDR3 reads CASSLAPDSSYEQYF. CDR3 coding DNA: TGCGCCAGCAGCTTGGCCCCAGACAGTTCCTACGAGCAGTACTTC.

This CDR3 is CASSFDSSSYNEQFF. In DNA form, the CDR3 reads TGTGCCAGTAGCTTCGACAGTAGCTCCTACAATGAGCAGTTCTTC. The rearrangement uses TRBV19 and TRBJ2-1; D is possibly TRBD1 (5 bases). This CDR3 is built from 15 residues. CDR1 and CDR2 (germline): LNHDA, SQIVND (reference sequence). The V and J ends lost 6 bases and 0 bases respectively, with 12 bases between them.

The CDR3 region has the DNA TGTGCCATCCGACACCCTAGCACAGATACGCAGTATTTT. Translating gives CAIRHPSTDTQYF. The rearrangement uses TRBV10-3 and TRBJ2-3, with D uncertain. The CDR3 has 13 amino acids. Trimming stripped 8 bases from V and 0 bases from J, with 9 bases between. Germline CDR1 is ENHRY and CDR2 is SYGVKD.

This chain joins TRBV4-1 and TRBJ1-4; TRBD1 might be the D (5 bases). The CDR3 sequence is 14 residues long. The germline gives CDR1 MGHRA, CDR2 YSYEKL. The ends were cut back, 2 bases at V and 8 bases at J, with 12 bases in the middle. CDR3 in DNA: TGCGCCAGCAGCCAACTAGGGGTGTGGGAAAAACTGTTTTTT. Residues: CASSQLGVWEKLFF.

This rearrangement joins TRBV5-1 to TRBJ1-1; 7 bases line up with TRBD1. CDR3 length equals 14 residues. V was pared by 2 bases and J by 11 bases, with 12 bases of the junction left unmatched. In germline, CDR1 is SGHRS, CDR2 YFSETQ. The CDR3 bases are TGCGCCAGCAGCTTAAGGGTCCAGGGGGAACGGGCTTTCTTT. Translating gives CASSLRVQGERAFF.

V is TRBV6-5 and J is TRBJ1-6; D remains unclear. Germline V lookup: CDR1 MNHEY, CDR2 SVGAGI. V was pared by 0 bases and J by 12 bases, with 12 bases between. CDR3 length: 14 amino acids. CDR3 loop: CASSYSHEVGPLHF. In nucleotides, the CDR3 is TGTGCCAGCAGTTACTCGCACGAGGTAGGACCCCTCCACTTT.

The rearrangement uses TRBV29-1 and TRBJ1-1, with 11 bases that match TRBD1. The CDR3 is made up of 15 amino acids. V dropped 7 bases and J dropped 1; count of bases not matched to a gene: 8. Germline lookup yields CDR1 SQVTM and CDR2 ANQGSEA. The CDR3 sequence: CSALGQGAGNTEAFF. The CDR3 nucleotides are TGCAGCGCCCTCGGACAGGGGGCTGGGAACACTGAAGCTTTCTTT.

V gene TRBV19 combines with J gene TRBJ1-6; tentative D call: TRBD1 (5 bases). CDR1 is LNHDA and CDR2 is SQIVND in the germline V gene (reference sequence). Trimming removed 1 base from V and 8 bases from J, with 15 bases in between. The CDR3 contains 16 residues. CDR3 sequence: CASSIGPQGWDSPLHF. DNA of the CDR3: TGTGCCAGTAGTATAGGGCCCCAGGGATGGGATTCACCCCTCCACTTT.

The rearrangement uses TRBV6-5 and TRBJ1-2, with D perhaps TRBD1 (6 bases). The CDR3 length is 13 residues. Germline lookup yields CDR1 MNHEY and CDR2 SVGAGI. V lost 2 bases to trimming and J lost 7 bases, with 11 bases between them. The CDR3 loop is CASSYGGARGYTF. Written as DNA, the CDR3 is TGTGCCAGCAGTTACGGGGGGGCGCGTGGCTACACCTTC.

This chain joins TRBV6-2 or TRBV6-3 and TRBJ2-7, with D perhaps TRBD1 (5 bases). V was clipped by 0 bases and J by 3 bases, with 9 bases between them. Germline V gene data show CDR1 as MNHEY and CDR2 as SVGEGT. This CDR3 comprises 14 residues. In DNA, the CDR3 is TGTGCCAGCAGTTACTCAAGGGGTTACTACGAGCAGTACTTC. Translating it yields CASSYSRGYYEQYF.

This clone was found many times. CDR3 amino acids: CASSLDGIEGTGELFF. The CDR3, as DNA: TGTGCCAGCAGTTTGGACGGGATTGAGGGCACCGGGGAGCTGTTTTTT. The chain employs TRBV2 and TRBJ2-2, with a possible D match to TRBD2 (5 bases). In germline, CDR1 is SNHLY, CDR2 FYNNEI. The CDR3 spans 16 residues. The V end was cut by 5 bases, the J end by 4 bases, with 17 bases between.

CDR3 protein: CAWSVRLSQETQYF. The CDR3, as DNA: TGTGCCTGGAGTGTACGACTATCACAAGAGACCCAGTACTTC. The chain carries TRBV30 and TRBJ2-5; TRBD2 might be the D (5 bases). With 0 bases removed from V and 2 bases from J, the gap between germline ends came to 10 bases. This CDR3 contains 14 residues. Germline values: CDR1 GTSNPN, CDR2 SVGIG (reference sequence).

The V gene is TRBV5-1, the J gene TRBJ1-2, with 10 bases lining up with TRBD1. The germline V gene encodes CDR1 SGHRS and CDR2 YFSETQ. This CDR3 is 14 amino acids long. With V trimmed by 5 bases and J by 6 bases, 7 bases remained unmatched. CDR3 nucleotide sequence: TGCGCCAGCAGACCCGGGACAGGGGCGAATGGCTACACCTTC. Translating gives CASRPGTGANGYTF.

The chain uses TRBV27 and TRBJ1-1, with TRBD1 as a possible D gene (5 bases). This CDR3 region has 15 residues. Germline V gene sequence: CDR1 MNHEY, CDR2 SMNVEV (reference sequence). Trimming took off 0 bases at V and 3 bases at J, with 11 bases between the two ends. The CDR3 sequence: CASSLSKGVHTEAFF. CDR3 in DNA: TGTGCCAGCAGTTTATCAAAAGGGGTTCACACTGAAGCTTTCTTT.